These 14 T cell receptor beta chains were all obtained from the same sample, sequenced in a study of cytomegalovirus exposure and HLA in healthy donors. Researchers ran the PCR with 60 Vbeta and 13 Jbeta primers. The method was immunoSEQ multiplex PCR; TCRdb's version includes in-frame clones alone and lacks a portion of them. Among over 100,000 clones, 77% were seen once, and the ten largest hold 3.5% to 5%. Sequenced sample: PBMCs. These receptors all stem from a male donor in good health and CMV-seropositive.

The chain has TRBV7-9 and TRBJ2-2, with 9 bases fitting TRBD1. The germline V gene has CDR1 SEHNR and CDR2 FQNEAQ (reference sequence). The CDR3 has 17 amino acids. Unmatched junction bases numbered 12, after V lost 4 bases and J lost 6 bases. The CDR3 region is CASSSNPGTGTSGELFF. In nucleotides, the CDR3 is TGTGCCAGCAGCTCCAACCCCGGGACAGGGACATCCGGGGAGCTGTTTTTT.

CDR3 sequence reads: CASSGVGTSMAGELFF. Written as DNA, the CDR3 is TGCGCCAGCAGCGGCGTCGGGACAAGTATGGCCGGGGAGCTGTTTTTT. The V and J genes are TRBV5-1 and TRBJ2-2; the D gene is possibly TRBD1 (6 bases). The CDR3 has 16 amino acids. Trimming removed 4 bases at V and 6 bases at J, with 19 bases between. The V gene's germline CDR1 is SGHRS and CDR2 YFSETQ.

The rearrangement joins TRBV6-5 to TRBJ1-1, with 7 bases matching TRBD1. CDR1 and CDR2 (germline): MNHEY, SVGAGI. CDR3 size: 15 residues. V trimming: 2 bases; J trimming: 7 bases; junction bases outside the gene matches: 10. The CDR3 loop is CASSYSPRDRGEAFF. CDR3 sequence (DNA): TGTGCCAGCAGTTACAGTCCCCGGGACAGAGGTGAAGCTTTCTTT.

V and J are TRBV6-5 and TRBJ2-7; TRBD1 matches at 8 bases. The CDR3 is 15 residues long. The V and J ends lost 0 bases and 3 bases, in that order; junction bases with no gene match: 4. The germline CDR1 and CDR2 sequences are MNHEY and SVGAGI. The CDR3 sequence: CASSYSGTGLYEQYF. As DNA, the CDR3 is TGTGCCAGCAGTTACTCGGGGACAGGACTCTACGAGCAGTACTTC.

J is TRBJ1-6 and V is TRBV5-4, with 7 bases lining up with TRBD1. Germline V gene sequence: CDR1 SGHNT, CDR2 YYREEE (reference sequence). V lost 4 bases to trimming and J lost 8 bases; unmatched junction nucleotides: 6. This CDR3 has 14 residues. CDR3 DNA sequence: TGTGCCAGCAGCCAACGACAGGGAGATTCACCCCTCCACTTT. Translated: CASSQRQGDSPLHF. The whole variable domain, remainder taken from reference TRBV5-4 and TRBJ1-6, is ETGVTQSPTHLIKTRGQQVTLRCSSQSGHNTVSWYQQALGQGPQFIFQYYREEENGRGNFPPRFSGLQFPNYSSELNVNALELDDSALYLCASSQRQGDSPLHFGNGTRLTVT.

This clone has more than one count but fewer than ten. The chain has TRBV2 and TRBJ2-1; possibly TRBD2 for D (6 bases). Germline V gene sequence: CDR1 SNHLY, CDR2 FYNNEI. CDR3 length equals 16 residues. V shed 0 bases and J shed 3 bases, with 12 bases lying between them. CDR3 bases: TGTGCCAGCAGTGAAGCTGTCCTAGCGTTCTACAATGAGCAGTTCTTC. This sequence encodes CASSEAVLAFYNEQFF. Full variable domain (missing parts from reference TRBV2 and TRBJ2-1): EPEVTQTPSHQVTQMGQEVILRCVPISNHLYFYWYRQILGQKVEFLVSFYNNEISEKSEIFDDQFSVERPDGSNFTLKIRSTKLEDSAMYFCASSEAVLAFYNEQFFGPGTRLTVL.

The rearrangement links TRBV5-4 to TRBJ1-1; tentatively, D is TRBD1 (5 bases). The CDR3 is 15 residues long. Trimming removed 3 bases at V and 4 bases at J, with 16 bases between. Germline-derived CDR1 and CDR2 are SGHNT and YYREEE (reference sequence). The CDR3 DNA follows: TGTGCCAGCAGCTCAGGGAGGCAGACAAGCACTGAAGCTTTCTTT. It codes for CASSSGRQTSTEAFF.

This chain's CDR3 is CASSRGVSEAFF. For the CDR3, the DNA is TGTGCCAGCTCTCGAGGAGTTTCTGAAGCTTTCTTT. V gene TRBV6-5 combines with J gene TRBJ1-1, with D uncertain. Trimming pared 8 bases from V and 6 bases from J, leaving 13 bases between. The CDR3 spans 12 residues. Germline V CDR1 and CDR2: MNHEY, SVGAGI.

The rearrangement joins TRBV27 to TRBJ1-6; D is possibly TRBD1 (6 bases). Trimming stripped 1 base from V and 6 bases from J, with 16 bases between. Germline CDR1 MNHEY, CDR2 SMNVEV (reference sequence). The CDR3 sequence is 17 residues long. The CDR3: CASSLYQGPYFNSPLHF. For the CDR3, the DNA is TGTGCCAGCAGTTTATATCAGGGGCCCTATTTTAATTCACCCCTCCACTTT.

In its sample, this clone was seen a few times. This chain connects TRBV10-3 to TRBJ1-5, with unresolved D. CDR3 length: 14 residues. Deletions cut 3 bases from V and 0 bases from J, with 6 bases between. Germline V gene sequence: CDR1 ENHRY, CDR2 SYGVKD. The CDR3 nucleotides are TGTGCCATCAGTGATGAGTATAGCAATCAGCCCCAGCATTTT. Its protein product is CAISDEYSNQPQHF.

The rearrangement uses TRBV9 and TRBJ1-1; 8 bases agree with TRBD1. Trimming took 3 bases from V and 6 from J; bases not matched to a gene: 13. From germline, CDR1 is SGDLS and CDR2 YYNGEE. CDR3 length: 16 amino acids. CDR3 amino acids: CASSENPQGGGAEAFF. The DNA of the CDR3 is TGTGCCAGCAGCGAAAACCCACAGGGGGGTGGGGCTGAAGCTTTCTTT.

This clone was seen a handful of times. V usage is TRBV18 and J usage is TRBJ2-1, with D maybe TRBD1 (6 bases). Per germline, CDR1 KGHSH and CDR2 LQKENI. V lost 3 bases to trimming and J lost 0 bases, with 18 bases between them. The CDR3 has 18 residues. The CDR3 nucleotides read TGTGCCAGCTCACCCGGGACACAAAGGAAGAGCTCCTACAATGAGCAGTTCTTC. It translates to CASSPGTQRKSSYNEQFF.

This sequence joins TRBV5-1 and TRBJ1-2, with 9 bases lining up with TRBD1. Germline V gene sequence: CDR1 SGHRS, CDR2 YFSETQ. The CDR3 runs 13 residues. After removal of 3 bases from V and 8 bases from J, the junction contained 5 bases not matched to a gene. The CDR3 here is CASSSGQGGGYTF. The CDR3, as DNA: TGCGCCAGCAGCTCGGGACAGGGAGGAGGCTACACCTTC.

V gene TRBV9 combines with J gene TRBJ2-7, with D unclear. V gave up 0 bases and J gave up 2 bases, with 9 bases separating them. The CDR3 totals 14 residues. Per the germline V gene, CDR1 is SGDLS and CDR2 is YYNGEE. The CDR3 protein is CASSVAPGPYEQYF. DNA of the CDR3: TGTGCCAGCAGCGTAGCTCCAGGCCCCTACGAGCAGTACTTC.